The rows below give T cell receptor beta chains drawn from one sample of a study of blood T cells in healthy people across ages. TCRdb fed the 5' RACE reads into MiXCR, producing one record per CDR3 protein. The sample includes fewer than 650,000 distinct CDR3 sequences, 27% of them seen just once. The sample also formed part of further work on T cells of mothers and their children.

The sample taken for sequencing was blood. These receptors all stem from a boy between 2 and 10 years old in good health. Each CDR3 is given with its conserved first and last residue. A D gene is named only where the DNA matches it firmly. Expanded clones get a size class; other rows say once, few or many, or leave the size out.

abundance	d_gene	v_gene	j_gene	CDR3nt	CDR3aa
few	.	TRBV7-9	TRBJ2-7	TGTGCCAGCAGCTACCAGGGTGGTCCCTACGAGCAGTACTTC	CASSYQGGPYEQYF
.	.	TRBV5-5	TRBJ1-1	TGTGCCAGCAGCCCAACCTGGTGGGGTATCACTGAAGCTTTCTTT	CASSPTWWGITEAFF
few	TRBD1	TRBV20-1	TRBJ1-4	TGCAGTGCAAGACAGGGGGCATACGAAAAACTGTTTTTT	CSARQGAYEKLFF
many	TRBD1	TRBV4-1	TRBJ2-5	TGCGCCAGCAGCCCCCATACAGGGGGCCAGTACCAAGAGACCCAGTACTTC	CASSPHTGGQYQETQYF
.	.	TRBV13	TRBJ1-1	TGTGCCAGCAGCTTAGGCGCACCGAGACAGTGGAACACTGAAGCTTTCTTT	CASSLGAPRQWNTEAFF
once	.	TRBV28	TRBJ2-7	TGTGCCAGCCAGGACTTGCCGAGTGAGCAGTACTTC	CASQDLPSEQYF
.	.	TRBV6-5	TRBJ1-2	TGTGCCAGCAGTAGACTTAACTATGGCTACACCTTC	CASSRLNYGYTF
.	TRBD1	TRBV2	TRBJ1-1	TGTGCCAGCAGTGAAATCGCTGGGACAGGGCCAGCTTTCTTT	CASSEIAGTGPAFF
once	.	TRBV7-9	TRBJ2-1	TGTGCCACCAGTAACAATGAGCAGTTCTTC	CATSNNEQFF
few	.	TRBV20-1	TRBJ2-7	TGCAGTGCCCCTGGCGGGGCTTACGAGCAGTACTTC	CSAPGGAYEQYF
.	TRBD1	TRBV4-3	TRBJ1-2	TGCGCCAGCAGCCAAGGACAGGGGGCGAGGGGCTACACCTTC	CASSQGQGARGYTF
once	TRBD2	TRBV27	TRBJ2-2	TGTGCCAGCAGTTTTAACCGAGGCGCGGGAGGCACCGGGGAGCTGTTTTTT	CASSFNRGAGGTGELFF
.	TRBD2	TRBV7-2	TRBJ2-5	TGTGCCAGCAGCTTAGAAGTAGCGGGGGGGCAGGAGACCCAGTACTTC	CASSLEVAGGQETQYF
.	TRBD2	TRBV11-2	TRBJ2-2	TGTGCCAGCAGCTTAGAGGCTAGCGGGAGCATCATCGGGGAGCTGTTTTTT	CASSLEASGSIIGELFF
.	.	TRBV12-3/TRBV12-4	TRBJ1-4	TGTGCCAGCAGTCGAGGGGGGGGTGAAAAACTGTTTTTT	CASSRGGGEKLFF
few	TRBD1	TRBV5-1	TRBJ2-1	TGCGCCAGCCGAGACAGGGTACAGTCGGGTGAGCAGTTCTTC	CASRDRVQSGEQFF
.	TRBD2	TRBV14	TRBJ2-1	TGTGCCAGCAGCCAAGAGGCTAGCGGGAGACTCAATGAGCAGTTCTTC	CASSQEASGRLNEQFF
few	.	TRBV12-3/TRBV12-4	TRBJ1-4	TGTGCCAGCAGTTTACAGGGAAAACTGTTTTTT	CASSLQGKLFF
.	.	TRBV19	TRBJ2-2	TGTGCCAGTAGTATAGATCCCCCGAGCTGGGAGCTGTTTTTT	CASSIDPPSWELFF
.	TRBD1	TRBV29-1	TRBJ1-2	TGCAGCGTTGAAGATTGGGACAGGGGGCAAGGTGGCTACACCTTC	CSVEDWDRGQGGYTF
.	.	TRBV9	TRBJ1-4	TGTGCCAGCAGCGTAGACCGGGGGGCAGGTGAAAAACTGTTTTTT	CASSVDRGAGEKLFF
.	.	TRBV7-2	TRBJ1-6	TGTGCCAGCAGCTTAAGATCTGGGGGGTCACCCCTCCACTTT	CASSLRSGGSPLHF
.	.	TRBV2	TRBJ2-1	TGTGCCAGCAGCCTCGTAGCCATTCGGTCTCTTACGGGCAATGAGCAGTTCTTC	CASSLVAIRSLTGNEQFF
.	TRBD2	TRBV5-1	TRBJ2-3	TGCGCCAGCAGCGGACCGGGACTAGGGGCAGATACGCAGTATTTT	CASSGPGLGADTQYF
few	.	TRBV2	TRBJ2-2	TGTGCCAGCAGTGAGTGGTCCTCCGGGGCCGGGGAGCTGTTTTTT	CASSEWSSGAGELFF
.	.	TRBV7-9	TRBJ2-5	TGTGCCAGCAGCCAACTACGTGAGGGGCCCGAGACCCAGTACTTC	CASSQLREGPETQYF
few	.	TRBV7-2	TRBJ2-1	TGTGCCAGCAGCGACCGCCCCAATGAGCAGTTCTTC	CASSDRPNEQFF
few	TRBD2	TRBV29-1	TRBJ2-3	TGCAGCGTTCTAGCGGGAGGGCTGGCAGATACGCAGTATTTT	CSVLAGGLADTQYF
few	.	TRBV24-1	TRBJ2-7	TGTGCCACCAGTACCCCGTCCGGGTCCTACGAGCAGTACTTC	CATSTPSGSYEQYF
few	.	TRBV6-5	TRBJ2-7	TGTGCCAGCAGTTCCACCTCGAGGAACTACGAGCAGTACTTC	CASSSTSRNYEQYF
few	TRBD1	TRBV29-1	TRBJ2-5	TGCAGCGTTGCCCGGGACAGGGGCACGGGGACCCAGTACTTC	CSVARDRGTGTQYF
few	.	TRBV7-9	TRBJ2-1	TGTGCCAGCAGCAAAGGGCTCGGGCAGTTCTTC	CASSKGLGQFF
.	TRBD2	TRBV5-1	TRBJ2-7	TGCGCCAGCAGCTTGTTGCTAGCGGGGGCCGAGCAGTACTTC	CASSLLLAGAEQYF
few	.	TRBV4-1	TRBJ2-5	TGCGCCAGCAGCCAAGTTCCCTGGAGGGAGACCCAGTACTTC	CASSQVPWRETQYF
few	.	TRBV7-2	TRBJ2-1	TGTGCCAGCAGCTTAACCACGGAGCAGTTCTTC	CASSLTTEQFF
.	TRBD2	TRBV5-1	TRBJ2-1	TGCGCCAGCAGAAGGGAAGCGGGGCCCAATGAGCAGTTCTTC	CASRREAGPNEQFF
.	.	TRBV14	TRBJ2-1	TGTGCCAGCAGCCAAGGACAGCCCTACAACAATGAGCAGTTCTTC	CASSQGQPYNNEQFF
.	.	TRBV18	TRBJ2-7	TGTGCCAGCTCACCCTTTGGACAGAGCTCCTACGAGCAGTACTTC	CASSPFGQSSYEQYF
.	.	TRBV20-1	TRBJ2-7	TGCAGTGCCCCACGTGGGCCTTCCTACGAGCAGTACTTC	CSAPRGPSYEQYF
.	.	TRBV4-2	TRBJ2-2	TGTGCCAGCAGCCAAGATACAGGGACGGAGCTGTTTTTT	CASSQDTGTELFF
few	.	TRBV18	TRBJ2-4	TGTGCCAGCTCACCAAGACAGGAAAACATTCAGTACTTC	CASSPRQENIQYF
few	TRBD2	TRBV29-1	TRBJ2-1	TGCAGCGTTGACGGGCCTAGCGGCCGGCAGTTCTTC	CSVDGPSGRQFF
few	.	TRBV7-2	TRBJ1-2	TGTGCCAGCACAAGTAGTTTTGGTGGCTACACCTTC	CASTSSFGGYTF
few	.	TRBV24-1	TRBJ2-2	TGTGCCACCAGTGATTTCAGGAACACCGGGGAGCTGTTTTTT	CATSDFRNTGELFF
few	.	TRBV7-9	TRBJ2-6	TGTGCAGTTCGGGGGGCTCATGGGGCCAACGTCCTGACTTTC	CAVRGAHGANVLTF
.	TRBD1	TRBV29-1	TRBJ2-5	TGCAGCATGGACAGGGGTGAGACCCAGTACTTC	CSMDRGETQYF
.	.	TRBV28	TRBJ2-1	TGTGCCAGCAGACCATACGGGGGTAATGAGCAGTTCTTC	CASRPYGGNEQFF
.	.	TRBV9	TRBJ1-3	TGTGCCATCAGCCCCCCTCACACAGGGCATGGAAACACCATATATTTT	CAISPPHTGHGNTIYF
few	.	TRBV3-1	TRBJ2-7	TGTGCCAGCAGCCCCTTTAGCAGCTCCTACGAGCAGTACTTC	CASSPFSSSYEQYF
.	TRBD1	TRBV12-3/TRBV12-4	TRBJ2-3	TGTGCCAGCAGTTTACGGTGGACAGGGTCCCCAGATACGCAGTATTTT	CASSLRWTGSPDTQYF
few	.	TRBV3-1	TRBJ2-7	TGTGCCAGCAGCGGTCGACTAGGTGTCGAGCAGTACTTC	CASSGRLGVEQYF
.	.	TRBV7-2	TRBJ2-1	TGTGCCAGCAGCCAGGGCAGGGGCATTAGGGATGAGCAGTTCTTC	CASSQGRGIRDEQFF
many	.	TRBV20-1	TRBJ2-2	TGCAGTGCGAGGAGTCCTGACACCGGGGAGCTGTTTTTT	CSARSPDTGELFF
.	TRBD2	TRBV20-1	TRBJ2-5	TGCAGTGCAGTGGGAGGGCGAGAGACCCAGTACTTC	CSAVGGRETQYF